One T cell receptor (beta chain) is described in this entry. The authors' processing: Reference gene primer amplification in the assay estimated nucleated cell counts. Produced via immunoSEQ multiplex PCR; TCRdb's table is partial and in-frame only. V and J calls and clone size are given by that table; D and trimming were obtained from the DNA. The sample has 150,000 to 200,000 clones, around 79% seen once. The sample is drawn from a study of blood T cell repertoires in COVID-19. Study-level information: Samples came from the United States, Italy and Spain, spanning acute and convalescent COVID-19. The analysed material was cDNA or gDNA that came from T cells, B-cell-depleted T cells, or PBMCs.

This CDR3 is built from 19 residues. V shed 1 base and J 5 bases; nucleotides not matched to a gene: 14. Looked up from germline, CDR1 is LGHDT and CDR2 is YNNKEL (reference sequence). The V gene is TRBV3-1 (or the pseudogene TRBV3-2), the J gene TRBJ2-5; TRBD2 matches 12 bases. Sequenced material: peripheral blood. The TCR was taken from a woman aged 40 to 50 with COVID-19, enrolled during active disease. The CDR3 loop is CASSQVRLAGDHGWETQYF. CDR3 bases: TGTGCCAGCAGCCAAGTTAGACTAGCGGGGGACCACGGGTGGGAGACCCAGTACTTC.